This is a list of T cell receptor beta chains from one sample in a study of regulatory T cells in long-lasting Graves disease. TCRdb analysed the multiplex PCR reads with MiXCR anew, one entry per CDR3 protein. The table has 400,000 to 500,000 distinct CDR3 sequences, 22% seen once; the top ten hold around 13%. This specimen was peripheral blood mononuclear cells (PBMCs), taken when the disease was refractory, from a patient treated with antithyroid drugs. The receptor source for this set is a female donor with Graves disease. CDR3s include the opening cysteine and the closing phenylalanine or tryptophan. Each record gives: J gene, V gene, clone size, D gene, CDR3 DNA, CDR3 protein. The D gene is left open where the match is weak. Clone sizes are given selectively: once, few, many, or a class where the clone is expanded.

>TRBJ1-1|TRBV28|many|TRBD1
TGTGCCAGCAGCCAGGGGGGGACGCCTGAAGCTTTCTTT
CASSQGGTPEAFF
>TRBJ1-5|TRBV12-3/TRBV12-4|once|-
TGTGCCAGCAGTCTTGGGTCCCGCTCAGGGGCCAATCAGCCCCAGCATTTT
CASSLGSRSGANQPQHF
>TRBJ2-7|TRBV4-3|-|TRBD1
TGCGCCAGCAGCCGTAGACAGGGGGCGTCGGACGAGCAGTACTTC
CASSRRQGASDEQYF
>TRBJ1-1|TRBV20-1|-|TRBD1
TGCGGTGTCAGGGGGACAGGGAACACTGAAGCTTTCTTT
CGVRGTGNTEAFF
>TRBJ1-1|TRBV2|many|-
TGTGCCGCCAATCTGGGGGGGTTGAACACTGAAGCTTTCTTT
CAANLGGLNTEAFF
>TRBJ2-3|TRBV27|few|TRBD1
TGTGCCAGCAGTTTTAAAGGACAGGGACAAGATACGCAGTATTTT
CASSFKGQGQDTQYF
>TRBJ2-4|TRBV13|few|-
TGTGCCAGCAGCTTAGGCACCTCACTAGCCAAAAACATTCAGTACTTC
CASSLGTSLAKNIQYF
>TRBJ2-7|TRBV5-1|-|-
TGCGCCAGCAGCTTGACAGTATATACCTACGAGCAGTACTTC
CASSLTVYTYEQYF
>TRBJ2-1|TRBV28|many|-
TGTGCCAGCAATTCAATCCACTCGCCAGACTCTTCCTACAATGAGCAGTTCTTC
CASNSIHSPDSSYNEQFF
>TRBJ2-7|TRBV20-1|-|TRBD2
TGCAGGATAGCGGGGGGGCGTCCCTACGAGCAGTACTTC
CRIAGGRPYEQYF
>TRBJ2-7|TRBV12-3/TRBV12-4|many|-
TGTGCCAGCAGCTTGGGTCCCAGCTACGAGCAGTACTTC
CASSLGPSYEQYF
>TRBJ1-2|TRBV11-3|many|-
TGTGCCAGCAGCTTAGTCGGGGGTGGTGGCTACACCTTC
CASSLVGGGGYTF
>TRBJ1-1|TRBV12-3/TRBV12-4|many|TRBD1
TGTGCCAGCAACTCTGCGGGACAGACCACTGAAGCTTTCTTT
CASNSAGQTTEAFF
>TRBJ2-7|TRBV13|many|-
TGTGCCAGCAGCTTAGGGGGCGGAGAGTACGAGCAGTACTTC
CASSLGGGEYEQYF
>TRBJ1-2|TRBV18|-|-
TGTGCCAGCTCACCAAACGCTAGGGAAACTCATGGCTACACCTTC
CASSPNARETHGYTF
>TRBJ2-4|TRBV27|-|-
TGTGCCAGCAGTCCAGGGGGGTCCGTTCAGGTCTTC
CASSPGGSVQVF
>TRBJ2-2|TRBV27|-|-
TGTGCCAGCAGCTACTCCAGGACCCCTCCCACCGGGGAGCTGTTTTTT
CASSYSRTPPTGELFF
>TRBJ2-4|TRBV20-1|few|TRBD2
TGCAGTGCTGCGTCTGGACTAGCGGAAAACATTCAGTACTTC
CSAASGLAENIQYF
>TRBJ2-5|TRBV7-2|few|TRBD2
TGTGCCAGCAGCGATACTAGCGGGGTAGAGACCCAGTACTTC
CASSDTSGVETQYF
>TRBJ2-5|TRBV7-7|few|-
TGTGCTAGCAGCTTAGTTTACGCACAGCCTCTGTACTTC
CASSLVYAQPLYF
>TRBJ2-7|TRBV7-2|-|TRBD2
TGTGCCAGCTCACCACGGGGGGTCGTATACGAGCAGTACTTC
CASSPRGVVYEQYF
>TRBJ1-2|TRBV7-9|many|-
TGTGCCAGCAGCTTTGGAGGAGATGGCTACACCTTC
CASSFGGDGYTF
>TRBJ1-2|TRBV12-3/TRBV12-4|many|-
TGTGCCAGCAGTTTCGGGTGGGGCTATGGCTACACCTTC
CASSFGWGYGYTF
>TRBJ1-2|TRBV10-2|-|-
TGCGCCAGCTGGAGGGGGACCAACTATGGCTACACCTTC
CASWRGTNYGYTF
>TRBJ2-7|TRBV19|few|-
TGTGCCAGTAGTATGAGAGACAGGAGCTCCTACGAGCAGTACTTC
CASSMRDRSSYEQYF
>TRBJ1-1|TRBV29-1|-|TRBD1
TGCAGCGTTGTCCGACAGGGTAGGGAGGGAGCTTTCTTT
CSVVRQGREGAFF
>TRBJ1-1|TRBV20-1|-|-
TGCAGTGCTCACACCGGCCAGGGCGAAGCTTTCTTT
CSAHTGQGEAFF
>TRBJ2-1|TRBV19|-|TRBD2
TGTGCCAGTAGTTTGCGACTAGCGGGGGGAGGTAAGAATAATGAGCAGTTCTTC
CASSLRLAGGGKNNEQFF
>TRBJ2-1|TRBV12-3/TRBV12-4|few|-
TGTGCCAGCAGTACGAGGGGGCTAGCGGCGAGCTCCTACAATGAGCAGTTCTTC
CASSTRGLAASSYNEQFF
>TRBJ1-4|TRBV6-5|-|-
TGTGCCAGCAGTTACGGGGGGCTTGGCGAAAAACTGTTTTTT
CASSYGGLGEKLFF
>TRBJ1-2|TRBV27|many|-
TGTGCCAGCAGTTACATGGACCCGTTCCTCTATGGCTACACCTTC
CASSYMDPFLYGYTF
>TRBJ1-2|TRBV4-2|-|-
TGTGCCAGCAGCCAAGATGCAACTCCCAGGGATGGCTACACCTTC
CASSQDATPRDGYTF
>TRBJ1-2|TRBV4-1|few|-
TGCGCCAGCAGCCAGGCGGACGGATATGGCTACACCTTC
CASSQADGYGYTF
>TRBJ1-2|TRBV19|-|-
TGTGCCAGTAGAAAGGGCGACTATGGCTACACCTTC
CASRKGDYGYTF
>TRBJ2-2|TRBV9|-|-
TGTGCCAGCAGCGTAGTGGGCTACCCGTTCGGGGAGCTGTTTTTT
CASSVVGYPFGELFF
>TRBJ1-1|TRBV12-3/TRBV12-4|many|TRBD1
TGTGCCAGCAGTCGCCAGGGGGGAACAGGTGAAGCTTTCTTT
CASSRQGGTGEAFF
>TRBJ2-7|TRBV28|many|TRBD1
TGTGCCATCGGGACAGGGGAGATTTACGAGCAGTACTTC
CAIGTGEIYEQYF
>TRBJ1-1|TRBV3-1|-|-
TGTGCCAGCAGCCAATTGAGGGGTCCTAGGGCAATCCAGAACACTGAAGCTTTCTTT
CASSQLRGPRAIQNTEAFF
>TRBJ1-1|TRBV7-6|-|-
TGTGCCAGCAGCTTAGACAGGTCTCGAATGAACACTGAAGCTTTCTTT
CASSLDRSRMNTEAFF
>TRBJ1-2|TRBV5-5|few|TRBD1
TGTGCCAGCAGCGGGGGGGCACAGGGGGCTTTGTATGGCTACACCTTC
CASSGGAQGALYGYTF
>TRBJ1-1|TRBV6-5|many|-
TGTGCCAGCAGTTTTTCCCAGTATGAAGCTTTCTTT
CASSFSQYEAFF